This is a list of T cell receptor beta chains from one sample in a study of blood T cell repertoires in COVID-19. Data came from immunoSEQ multiplex PCR; TCRdb stores just in-frame clones and leaves some out. The top ten clones hold 5% to 6.5% of a sample with some 130,000 clones, roughly 78% of them seen once. What was sequenced was PBMCs or T cells enriched from blood (not recorded which). All receptors derive from a woman aged 45-60 years who had recovered from COVID-19. Both conserved end residues are part of each CDR3. The D gene is left open where the match is weak. Not every row has a clone size; where given, it reads once, few, many or a size class.

j_call	d_call	v_call	clone_size	cdr3_length	cdr3_aa	cdr3_nt
TRBJ2-1	TRBD2	TRBV7-6	NA	19	CASSLRLAGHPGRSNEQFF	TGTGCCAGCAGCCTCAGACTAGCGGGCCACCCTGGTCGGAGCAATGAGCAGTTCTTC
TRBJ1-4	NA	TRBV27	NA	14	CASSLIRDNEKLFF	TGTGCCAGCAGTTTAATCAGGGATAATGAAAAACTGTTTTTT
TRBJ1-2	NA	TRBV6-5	NA	14	CASAEGTVNYGYTF	TGTGCCAGTGCAGAGGGTACCGTTAACTATGGCTACACCTTC
TRBJ2-1	TRBD2	TRBV10-3	NA	15	CAITPSGSSYNEQFF	TGTGCCATCACCCCGAGCGGGAGTTCCTACAATGAGCAGTTCTTC
TRBJ1-2	NA	TRBV29-1	few	11	CSVGQDYGYTF	TGCAGCGTTGGACAGGACTATGGCTACACCTTC
TRBJ2-3	NA	TRBV28	NA	14	CASSPRGGTDTQYF	TGTGCCAGCAGTCCGCGGGGCGGGACAGATACGCAGTATTTT
TRBJ2-5	TRBD2	TRBV5-4	NA	16	CASSLPAGGNQETQYF	TGTGCCAGCAGCTTACCAGCGGGGGGGAACCAAGAGACCCAGTACTTC
TRBJ1-4	NA	TRBV9	NA	16	CASSVGPPGRDEKLFF	TGTGCCAGCAGCGTAGGCCCCCCGGGGAGGGATGAAAAACTGTTTTTT
TRBJ1-2	TRBD1	TRBV5-8	NA	15	CASSSDRGAYYGYTF	TGTGCCAGCAGCTCAGACAGGGGAGCCTACTATGGCTACACCTTC
TRBJ2-1	TRBD1	TRBV15	NA	13	CATSVGQGDEQFF	TGTGCCACCAGCGTCGGACAGGGGGATGAGCAGTTCTTC
TRBJ1-1	NA	TRBV2	NA	12	CASNARNTEAFF	TGTGCCAGCAACGCGAGGAACACTGAAGCTTTCTTT
TRBJ2-5	NA	TRBV28	NA	13	CASISREKETQYF	TGTGCCAGCATTAGCAGGGAAAAGGAGACCCAGTACTTC
TRBJ2-3	NA	TRBV7-2	NA	13	CASSLGEADTQYF	TGTGCCAGCAGCTTGGGGGAGGCAGATACGCAGTATTTT
TRBJ2-1	TRBD1	TRBV14	NA	14	CASSQGTGSNEQFF	TGTGCCAGCAGCCAAGGGACAGGGAGTAATGAGCAGTTCTTC
TRBJ1-5	NA	TRBV15	NA	14	CATSSRQGNQPQHF	TGTGCCACCAGCAGCCGACAGGGCAATCAGCCCCAGCATTTT
TRBJ2-6	NA	TRBV28	NA	16	CASTLGGARGANVLTF	TGTGCCAGCACCCTCGGTGGGGCTCGTGGGGCCAACGTCCTGACTTTC
TRBJ2-7	TRBD1	TRBV27	NA	16	CASSSPGTGLGSEQYF	TGTGCCAGCAGTTCCCCCGGGACAGGGTTGGGGTCCGAGCAGTACTTC
TRBJ1-2	NA	TRBV6-5	once	13	CASSYQGWVGYTF	TGTGCCAGCAGTTACCAGGGTTGGGTTGGCTACACCTTC
TRBJ1-1	NA	TRBV7-9	NA	15	CASSRRTDRHGEAFF	TGTGCCAGCAGCCGTAGAACTGACAGGCATGGGGAAGCTTTCTTT
TRBJ2-3	TRBD2	TRBV7-6	NA	16	CASSPEGRGMTDTQYF	TGTGCCAGCAGCCCCGAAGGGCGGGGGATGACAGATACGCAGTATTTT
TRBJ1-4	NA	TRBV12-3/TRBV12-4	NA	11	CASSANEKLFF	TGTGCCAGCAGTGCGAATGAAAAACTGTTTTTT
TRBJ1-2	NA	TRBV5-1	NA	14	CASSPGEGSYGYTF	TGCGCCAGCAGCCCCGGAGAGGGATCTTATGGCTACACCTTC